The TCR beta chain described here comes from a study of blood T cell repertoires in COVID-19. Overall study context: T cells, B-cell-depleted T cells, or PBMCs provided the cDNA or gDNA that served as material.

The data were produced by immunoSEQ multiplex PCR, yet TCRdb's version contains in-frame clones alone and is incomplete. The sample holds roughly 180,000 clones, roughly 85% seen once. This sequence originates from a man in his 60s with acute or convalescent COVID-19. The sequenced sample consisted of peripheral blood.

The CDR3 DNA follows: TGTGCCAGCCCTCACAGGGGATCCCAGCCCCAGCATTTT. Amino acids: CASPHRGSQPQHF. J is TRBJ1-5 and V is TRBV5-5; 7 positions agree with TRBD1. CDR3 length: 13 residues. Germline CDR1 reads SGHKS; CDR2 reads YYEKEE (reference sequence). Losses at the gene ends were 7 bases for V and 7 bases for J; bases not matched to a gene: 8.